This T cell receptor beta chain derives from a study of T cell responses to AZD1222 COVID-19 vaccine. Trimming took 0 bases from V and 2 from J; bases not matched to a gene: 16. CDR1 and CDR2 (germline): MGHRA, YSYEKL. The CDR3 contains 20 residues. General study findings and limits: Seropositivity was recorded at baseline in only a handful of AZD1222 recipients. All repertoire sampling was performed exclusively after the peak T cell response. Of spike-specific TCRs, nearly half reportedly target regions left unmutated in variants. The breadth and depth of Spike-specific TCRs increased once two AZD1222 doses had been given.

The assay was immunoSEQ multiplex PCR, and TCRdb's table has in-frame clones only and misses some. The data contain approximately 160,000 clones, more than 85% of them seen just once; the ten biggest clones take up approximately 0.88%. Worth noting for this clone: The antigen is unknown.

The rearrangement uses TRBV4-1 and TRBJ2-1; 7 bases line up with TRBD1. This material consisted of peripheral blood, taken on day 0 of AZD1222 vaccination. This clonotype was obtained from an adult in good health. The CDR3 DNA sequence: TGCGCCAGCAGCCAAGACCCTTCGGCAGGGGGTTATGGGACCTACAATGAGCAGTTCTTC. Amino acid sequence: CASSQDPSAGGYGTYNEQFF.